The clone carrying this T cell receptor (beta chain) was detected many times. The data stem from a study of regulatory T cells in long-lasting Graves disease. Arm-PCR with iRepertoire HTBI primers amplified the CDR3 regions for these TCR beta libraries. TCRdb analysed the multiplex PCR reads with MiXCR anew, one entry per CDR3 protein. The sample holds around 340,000 distinct CDR3 sequences, roughly 21% seen once. The time point was: persistent/refractory GD, antithyroid drugs over 5 years with positive TRAb. PBMC RNA served as the TCR library source. Germline V CDR1 and CDR2: SGHAT, FQNNGV. The CDR3 length is 13 residues. V shed 2 bases and J shed 5 bases, with 10 bases lying between them.

The chain joins TRBV11-2 to TRBJ2-7, with D unresolved. Sample: peripheral blood mononuclear cells (PBMCs), taken when the disease was refractory, from a patient treated with antithyroid drugs. This receptor was obtained from a female donor with Graves disease. DNA of the CDR3: TGTGCCAGCAGCTTAAACCTTTTCCACGAGCAGTACTTC. The encoded protein is CASSLNLFHEQYF.